The 16 T cell receptor beta chains below were found in one sample sequenced in a study of shared clonotypes between healthy human individuals. Libraries were prepared by immunoSEQ multiplex PCR; TCRdb keeps only in-frame clonotypes and omits some of them. Of over a million clones listed, approximately 97% are singletons. Material: naive CD4+ T cells sorted from blood. Regarding subset: CD45RA+ positively selected. Every receptor here comes from a man aged 25 to 45 in good health.

This chain connects TRBV5-1 to TRBJ1-3; D ambiguous. The CDR3 length is 15 residues. Per the germline V gene, CDR1 is SGHRS and CDR2 is YFSETQ. Trimming took off 0 bases at V and 4 bases at J, with 11 bases between the two ends. The CDR3 nucleotides are TGCGCCAGCAGCTTGGGAGGGTTTCAAGGAAACACCATATATTTT. It translates to CASSLGGFQGNTIYF.

The CDR3 protein is CASTGAGGANVLTF. The DNA of the CDR3 is TGTGCCAGCACAGGGGCAGGTGGGGCCAACGTCCTGACTTTC. The chain employs TRBV9 and TRBJ2-6, with D tentatively TRBD1 (6 bases). V dropped 6 bases and J dropped 3 bases, with 10 bases sitting between them. CDR1 and CDR2 from the germline V gene are SGDLS and YYNGEE. The CDR3 totals 14 residues.

This clone appeared a single time. The chain couples TRBV19 to TRBJ2-7; 7 nucleotides align to TRBD2. Germline trimming cut 7 bases from V and 0 bases from J; bases unmatched to any gene: 9. There are 15 residues in the CDR3. Germline lookup yields CDR1 LNHDA and CDR2 SQIVND (reference sequence). DNA for the CDR3: TGTGCCAGTAAAGAAAGCGGGATGCTCTCCTACGAGCAGTACTTC. Its translation: CASKESGMLSYEQYF.

This sequence joins TRBV7-2 and TRBJ2-1, with 10 bases fitting TRBD1. Germline V CDR1 and CDR2: SGHTA, FQGNSA. The V and J ends lost 5 bases and 8 bases, in that order; junction bases with no gene match: 9. The CDR3 consists of 15 residues. The CDR3 DNA reads as TGTGCCAGCAGCCGCCCCGGGACAGGGGATCATGAGCAGTTCTTC. This codes for CASSRPGTGDHEQFF.

The chain combines TRBV5-5 with TRBJ2-1; 7 nucleotides line up with TRBD1. The J segment lost 10 bases and the V segment lost 4 bases, leaving 17 bases of the junction unmatched. The germline gives CDR1 SGHKS, CDR2 YYEKEE (reference sequence). The CDR3 has 16 residues. The CDR3 coding sequence is TGTGCCAGCAGCCCCCAGGTGGCAGGGGGACCTAGGGAGCAGTTCTTC. It encodes CASSPQVAGGPREQFF.

The chain has TRBV10-3 and TRBJ2-1; unclear D gene. The CDR3 consists of 13 residues. Trimming took 7 bases from V and 9 from J, leaving 16 bases between them. CDR1 is ENHRY, CDR2 SYGVKD, per germline. As DNA, the CDR3 is TGTGCCATCACTGGGATGGACGTTGGTGAGCAGTTCTTC. This translates into CAITGMDVGEQFF.

The chain recombines TRBV5-1 with TRBJ2-1, with D perhaps TRBD2 (6 bases). V was shortened by 3 bases and J by 7 bases, with 17 bases between the two germline ends. CDR1 and CDR2 (germline): SGHRS, YFSETQ. The CDR3 has 15 amino acids. The CDR3 is CASSSGRGGRNEQFF. DNA of the CDR3: TGCGCCAGCAGCTCCGGCCGTGGAGGGAGGAATGAGCAGTTCTTC. Based on the CDR3 plus reference TRBV5-1 and TRBJ2-1, the full variable domain is KAGVTQTPRYLIKTRGQQVTLSCSPISGHRSVSWYQQTPGQGLQFLFEYFSETQRNKGNFPGRFSGRQFSNSRSEMNVSTLELGDSALYLCASSSGRGGRNEQFFGPGTRLTVL.

The rearrangement uses TRBV11-2 and TRBJ2-5; 13 positions match TRBD2. Germline trimming cut 6 bases from V and 5 bases from J; bases unmatched to any gene: 9. Germline V gene data show CDR1 as SGHAT and CDR2 as FQNNGV. The CDR3 is 16 amino acids. The CDR3 spells CASSPGTSGTGETQYF. In DNA form, the CDR3 reads TGTGCCAGCAGTCCCGGGACTAGCGGGACCGGCGAGACCCAGTACTTC.

The chain is built from TRBV5-4 and TRBJ2-7, with 9 bases matching TRBD2. The V segment lost 5 bases and the J segment 5 bases; nucleotides outside the gene matches: 11. From germline, CDR1 is SGHNT and CDR2 YYREEE (reference sequence). The CDR3 has 15 residues. The CDR3 region is CASSSLLAGRNEQYF. CDR3 nucleotides: TGTGCCAGCAGTTCGCTCCTAGCGGGAAGGAACGAGCAGTACTTC.

The chain has TRBV9 and TRBJ2-7; no firm D call. Trimming took off 2 bases at V and 7 bases at J, with 10 bases between the two ends. Germline CDR1 is SGDLS and CDR2 is YYNGEE. The CDR3 covers 12 residues. The DNA of the CDR3 is TGTGCCAGCAGCGTGGTGGAAGGAGAGCAGTACTTC. Its protein is CASSVVEGEQYF.

This rearrangement joins TRBV29-1 to TRBJ2-7; the match to TRBD2 covers 12 bases. Trimming took 6 bases from V and 3 from J; bases not matched to a gene: 3. This CDR3 contains 13 residues. The germline gives CDR1 SQVTM, CDR2 ANQGSEA. CDR3 protein: CSVRTSGNYEQYF. CDR3 nucleotides: TGCAGCGTCCGGACTAGCGGGAACTACGAGCAGTACTTC.

The V gene is TRBV28, the J gene TRBJ2-7; D may match TRBD1 or TRBD2 (5 bases each). The CDR3 is made up of 16 amino acids. V lost 4 bases and J lost 5, with 21 bases in between. CDR1 and CDR2 (germline): MDHEN, SYDVKM. The CDR3 sequence is CASSSPLRGRVDEQYF. DNA for the CDR3: TGTGCCAGCAGTTCCCCTCTGAGGGGCAGGGTGGACGAGCAGTACTTC. Looking up the rest from reference TRBV28 and TRBJ2-7 gives the full variable domain: DVKVTQSSRYLVKRTGEKVFLECVQDMDHENMFWYRQDPGLGLRLIYFSYDVKMKEKGDIPEGYSVSREKKERFSLILESASTNQTSMYLCASSSPLRGRVDEQYFGPGTRLTVT.

The chain couples TRBV7-9 to TRBJ2-1; the match to TRBD1 covers 10 bases. The germline V gene encodes CDR1 SEHNR and CDR2 FQNEAQ (reference sequence). CDR3 length: 16 residues. J gave up 6 bases and V 1 base, and 6 bases lay outside the gene matches. CDR3 region: CASSLVRTGGFNEQFF. In DNA form, the CDR3 reads TGTGCCAGCAGCTTAGTCAGGACAGGGGGTTTCAATGAGCAGTTCTTC. The full variable domain, in which reference TRBV7-9 and TRBJ2-1 provide the parts outside the CDR3, is DTGVSQNPRHKITKRGQNVTFRCDPISEHNRLYWYRQTLGQGPEFLTYFQNEAQLEKSRLLSDRFSAERPKGSFSTLEIQRTEQGDSAMYLCASSLVRTGGFNEQFFGPGTRLTVL.

The rearrangement links TRBV5-5 to TRBJ1-2, with 7 bases matching TRBD1. This CDR3 contains 14 residues. Germline-derived CDR1 and CDR2 are SGHKS and YYEKEE (reference sequence). With 1 base clipped from V and 3 bases from J, the junction kept 3 bases outside the gene matches. The CDR3 region is CASSLNRGYYGYTF. The CDR3, as DNA: TGTGCCAGCAGCTTGAACAGGGGCTACTATGGCTACACCTTC.

This clone was picked up one time. The chain is built from TRBV9 and TRBJ2-2, with 10 bases that match TRBD2. The CDR3 has 13 residues. V shed 6 bases, J shed 8 bases, and the junction held 4 bases outside the gene matches. In germline, CDR1 is SGDLS, CDR2 YYNGEE. CDR3 DNA: TGTGCCAGCACTGGACTAGCGGCTGGGGAGCTGTTTTTT. Translation gives CASTGLAAGELFF.

This chain connects TRBV15 to TRBJ2-7, with D tentatively TRBD1 (5 bases). Germline V CDR1 and CDR2: LNHNV, YYDKDF (reference sequence). V gave up 0 bases and J gave up 6 bases, with 15 bases separating them. The CDR3 sequence is 15 residues long. CDR3 DNA: TGTGCCACCAGCAGAGATACAGGCAGTTGGGCCGAGCAGTACTTC. This gives the protein CATSRDTGSWAEQYF. Together with reference TRBV15 and TRBJ2-7, the CDR3 gives the full variable domain: DAMVIQNPRYQVTQFGKPVTLSCSQTLNHNVMYWYQQKSSQAPKLLFHYYDKDFNNEADTPDNFQSRRPNTSFCFLDIRSPGLGDTAMYLCATSRDTGSWAEQYFGPGTRLTVT.